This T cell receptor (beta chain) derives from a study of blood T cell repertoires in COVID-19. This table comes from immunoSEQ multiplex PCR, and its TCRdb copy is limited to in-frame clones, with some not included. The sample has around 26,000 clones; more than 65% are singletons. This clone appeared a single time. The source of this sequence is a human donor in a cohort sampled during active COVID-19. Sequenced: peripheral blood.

CDR3 protein: CASSLAARRMYGYTF. In nucleotides, the CDR3 is TGTGCCAGCAGTTTAGCGGCTAGGCGTATGTATGGCTACACCTTC. The chain combines TRBV28 with TRBJ1-2; no definite D call. Germline lookup yields CDR1 MDHEN and CDR2 SYDVKM. Trimming left V 2 bases short and J 5 bases short, with 15 bases between. The CDR3 totals 15 residues.